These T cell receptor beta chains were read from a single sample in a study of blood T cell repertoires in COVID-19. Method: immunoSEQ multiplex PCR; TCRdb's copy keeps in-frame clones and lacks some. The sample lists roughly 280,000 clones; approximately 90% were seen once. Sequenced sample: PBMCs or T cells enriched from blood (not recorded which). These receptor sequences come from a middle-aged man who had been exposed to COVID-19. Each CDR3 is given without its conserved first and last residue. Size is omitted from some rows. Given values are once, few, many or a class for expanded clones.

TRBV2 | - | ASGGQDQPQH
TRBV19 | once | ASRGGVTDTQY
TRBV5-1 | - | ASSLGVGINTEAF
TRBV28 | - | ASSLVAETQY
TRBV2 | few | ASKTGLAGGSGEQY
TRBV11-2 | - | ASSLRTDYGYT
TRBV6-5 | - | ASMVGAYNEKLF
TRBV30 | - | AWSVPVGGAF
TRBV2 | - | ASRGWRQGGSSVTEAF
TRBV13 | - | ASSSRRTGFDGYT
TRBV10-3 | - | AISESAQEAF
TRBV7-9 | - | ASSAQTGLGGYT
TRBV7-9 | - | ASSPQGILGTEAF
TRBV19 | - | ASSIHISNQPQH
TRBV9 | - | ASSGRGAVNYGYT
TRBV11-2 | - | ASSETTQLREQF